This T cell receptor (beta chain) was sequenced during a study of cytomegalovirus exposure and HLA in healthy donors. Use of 60 Vbeta and 13 Jbeta primers characterized the PCR. Clones were read by immunoSEQ multiplex PCR, and TCRdb kept only the in-frame ones, dropping some. The sample holds 100,000 or so clones, roughly 63% seen once. As regards this clone: Its antigen remains unidentified.

Study observations and caveats: Prior analysis indicated that the majority of TCR beta V segments exhibited productivity approximately 87% or approximately 30% of the time. Available immune exposure information was restricted to CMV serostatus only. Reportedly, fewer N-insertions than the 666-donor mean appeared in an Asian-associated ancestry cluster in a later analysis.

Sequencing was done on a sample of PBMCs. The TCR was taken from a woman under 40 in good health and CMV-seronegative.

The CDR3 protein is CASSSSGGPNTEAFF. The CDR3 region has the DNA TGTGCCAGCAGCTCCTCGGGGGGACCGAACACTGAAGCTTTCTTT. The genes are TRBV28 and TRBJ1-1, with D perhaps TRBD1 (5 bases). The CDR3 has 15 residues. CDR1 and CDR2 from the germline V gene are MDHEN and SYDVKM. Trimming shortened V by 6 bases and J by 1 base, and 15 bases separated the two germline ends.